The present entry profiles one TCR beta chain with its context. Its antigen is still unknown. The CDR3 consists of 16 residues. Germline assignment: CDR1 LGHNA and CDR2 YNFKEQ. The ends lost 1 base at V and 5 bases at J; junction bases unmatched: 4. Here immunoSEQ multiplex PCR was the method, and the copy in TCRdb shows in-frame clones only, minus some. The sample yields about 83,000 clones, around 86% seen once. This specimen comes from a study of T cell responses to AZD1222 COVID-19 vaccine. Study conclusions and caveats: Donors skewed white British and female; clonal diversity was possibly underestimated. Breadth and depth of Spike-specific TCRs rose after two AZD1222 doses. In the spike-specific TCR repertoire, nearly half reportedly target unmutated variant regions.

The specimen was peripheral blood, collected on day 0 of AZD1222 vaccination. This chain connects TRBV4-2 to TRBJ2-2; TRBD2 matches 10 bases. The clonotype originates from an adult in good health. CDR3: CASSQVSAGGTGELFF. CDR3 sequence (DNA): TGTGCCAGCAGCCAAGTCTCAGCGGGAGGGACCGGGGAGCTGTTTTTT.